The 19 T cell receptor beta chains given below trace back to one sample, sequenced in a study of technical replicates of blood from a handful of donors. The data were produced by immunoSEQ multiplex PCR, yet TCRdb's version contains in-frame clones alone and is incomplete. The data hold some 70,000 clones, with around 90% observed a single time. Input material: T cells isolated from PBMCs. The receptor source for this set is a human donor in good health.

This clone showed up just once. V and J are TRBV9 and TRBJ1-3; 8 bases are shared with TRBD1. The ends lost 4 bases at V and 0 bases at J; junction bases unmatched: 3. Germline lookup yields CDR1 SGDLS and CDR2 YYNGEE. CDR3 size: 15 residues. CDR3 nucleotide sequence: TGTGCCAGCAGCCATACAGGGGGCTCTGGAAACACCATATATTTT. Protein sequence: CASSHTGGSGNTIYF.

V usage is TRBV4-3 and J usage is TRBJ1-1; D is perhaps TRBD1 (6 bases). Germline assignment: CDR1 LGHNA and CDR2 YSLEER. The CDR3 sequence is 14 residues long. V lost 4 bases and J 1 base, leaving 10 bases between the germline ends. The CDR3 DNA sequence: TGCGCCAGCAGCCGGATACAGGGGAACACTGAAGCTTTCTTT. Its protein product is CASSRIQGNTEAFF.

V and J are TRBV5-4 and TRBJ1-1; 10 bases map to TRBD1. The CDR3 has 12 residues. Per germline, CDR1 SGHNT and CDR2 YYREEE (reference sequence). V lost 4 bases, J lost 11 bases, and 5 bases stayed unmatched. The CDR3 coding sequence is TGTGCCAGCAGCCGGGACAGGGGAGGTGCTTTCTTT. It is translated as CASSRDRGGAFF. The variable domain in full, completed from reference TRBV5-4 and TRBJ1-1, reads ETGVTQSPTHLIKTRGQQVTLRCSSQSGHNTVSWYQQALGQGPQFIFQYYREEENGRGNFPPRFSGLQFPNYSSELNVNALELDDSALYLCASSRDRGGAFFGQGTRLTVV.

In nucleotides, the CDR3 is TGTGCCAGCAGCCACAGGGGCTCGGAGACCCAGTACTTC. Translating gives CASSHRGSETQYF. The chain combines TRBV7-9 with TRBJ2-5, with 7 bases identical to TRBD1. This CDR3 has 13 amino acids. Germline CDR1 reads SEHNR; CDR2 reads FQNEAQ (reference sequence). V lost 5 bases and J lost 5; bases outside the gene matches: 5.

This clone has a single count. The gene calls are TRBV7-2 and TRBJ2-1, with 12 bases aligning to TRBD2. The CDR3 is made up of 14 amino acids. J lost 10 bases, V lost 4 bases, and 5 bases had no gene match. Germline CDR1 SGHTA, CDR2 FQGNSA. In DNA, the CDR3 is TGTGCCAGCAGCTCTAGCGGGAGGGCAGGGGAGCAGTTCTTC. Its protein product is CASSSSGRAGEQFF.

V gene TRBV28 combines with J gene TRBJ1-1; TRBD1 agrees at 8 bases. After removal of 8 bases from V and 4 bases from J, the junction contained 12 bases not matched to a gene. The CDR3 covers 15 residues. The germline CDR1 and CDR2 sequences are MDHEN and SYDVKM. This CDR3 reads CASEYQGARSTEAFF. CDR3 nucleotide sequence: TGTGCCAGCGAATATCAGGGGGCGCGGAGCACTGAAGCTTTCTTT. Drawing the rest from reference TRBV28 and TRBJ1-1, the complete variable domain is DVKVTQSSRYLVKRTGEKVFLECVQDMDHENMFWYRQDPGLGLRLIYFSYDVKMKEKGDIPEGYSVSREKKERFSLILESASTNQTSMYLCASEYQGARSTEAFFGQGTRLTVV.

The V gene is TRBV6-6, the J gene TRBJ1-5; possibly TRBD1 for D (5 bases). Trimming removed 7 bases at V and 3 bases at J, with 13 bases between. The CDR3 loop spans 14 amino acids. Germline CDR1 and CDR2: MNHNY and SVGAGI (reference sequence). CDR3 coding DNA: TGTGCCAGCATTCGGGGGGGTGCCAATCAGCCCCAGCATTTT. Amino acid sequence: CASIRGGANQPQHF.

V gene TRBV28 combines with J gene TRBJ2-5; D may be TRBD2 (7 bases). The germline V gene has CDR1 MDHEN and CDR2 SYDVKM. Trimming cost V 9 bases and J 7 bases, with 12 bases left between them. This CDR3 is built from 11 residues. The CDR3 spells CASAGEGTQYF. CDR3 in DNA: TGTGCCAGTGCAGGGGAGGGGACCCAGTACTTC.

The rearrangement uses TRBV19 and TRBJ2-7, with TRBD1 matching 11 bases. This CDR3 region has 15 residues. V dropped 6 bases and J dropped 1; count of bases not matched to a gene: 5. Germline CDR1 reads LNHDA; CDR2 reads SQIVND (reference sequence). The CDR3 loop is CASRKGQGASYEQYF. The CDR3 nucleotides read TGTGCCAGTAGAAAAGGACAGGGGGCATCCTACGAGCAGTACTTC.

V and J are TRBV28 and TRBJ1-2; 7 bases line up with TRBD1. With V trimmed by 5 bases and J by 3 bases, 6 bases remained unmatched. The germline CDR1 and CDR2 sequences are MDHEN and SYDVKM. This CDR3 region has 14 residues. CDR3 sequence (DNA): TGTGCCAGCAGTGCCTCGGACAGGTACTATGGCTACACCTTC. This translates into CASSASDRYYGYTF.

The chain employs TRBV13 and TRBJ2-1; 11 nucleotides align to TRBD2. The germline V gene encodes CDR1 PRHDT and CDR2 FYEKMQ (reference sequence). This CDR3 spans 15 amino acids. The J segment lost 6 bases and the V segment lost 5 bases, leaving 6 bases of the junction unmatched. CDR3 DNA: TGTGCCAGCAGCGGGAGACTAGCGGGGAGCAATGAGCAGTTCTTC. It translates to CASSGRLAGSNEQFF.

This clone was detected only once. The CDR3 protein is CASRDSSGYTF. CDR3 DNA: TGTGCCAGCAGGGACAGCTCCGGCTACACCTTC. V gene TRBV28 combines with J gene TRBJ1-2; D is possibly TRBD1 (6 bases). The CDR3 has 11 residues. V was shortened by 6 bases and J by 8 bases, with 10 bases between the two germline ends. Germline CDR1 MDHEN, CDR2 SYDVKM.

V usage is TRBV14 and J usage is TRBJ2-6; D might be TRBD1 (5 bases). The germline V gene has CDR1 SGHDN and CDR2 FVKESK. Trimming removed 1 base from V and 1 base from J, with 14 bases in between. The CDR3 covers 18 residues. CDR3 DNA sequence: TGTGCCAGCAGCCAAGTAGGGGCCGTTGTTTCTGGGGCCAACGTCCTGACTTTC. Protein product: CASSQVGAVVSGANVLTF.

The chain is built from TRBV7-7 and TRBJ2-1, with 9 bases fitting TRBD1. Germline V gives CDR1 SSHAT, CDR2 FNYEAQ (reference sequence). J lost 7 bases, V lost 1 base, and 5 bases had no gene match. The CDR3 is 15 residues long. Here the CDR3 reads CASSLGGTGYNEQFF. The CDR3 nucleotides read TGTGCCAGCAGCTTAGGAGGGACAGGGTATAATGAGCAGTTCTTC. Combining the CDR3 with reference TRBV7-7 and TRBJ2-1 gives the whole variable domain GAGVSQSPRYKVTKRGQDVTLRCDPISSHATLYWYQQALGQGPEFLTYFNYEAQPDKSGLPSDRFSAERPEGSISTLTIQRTEQRDSAMYRCASSLGGTGYNEQFFGPGTRLTVL.

This chain connects TRBV5-6 to TRBJ2-7; 10 bases are shared with TRBD1. The length of the CDR3 is 14 residues. Germline V gives CDR1 SGHDT, CDR2 YYEEEE. V shed 3 bases and J 7 bases; nucleotides not matched to a gene: 7. CDR3: CASSYYPGQGEQYF. The CDR3 region has the DNA TGTGCCAGCAGCTATTATCCGGGACAGGGGGAGCAGTACTTC.

This clone was recorded a few times. The chain is built from TRBV28 and TRBJ1-1; 9 nucleotides agree with TRBD1. The length of the CDR3 is 15 residues. The V gene's germline CDR1 is MDHEN and CDR2 SYDVKM. Germline trimming cut 3 bases from V and 5 bases from J; bases unmatched to any gene: 7. The DNA for the CDR3 is TGTGCCAGCAGTTTTCTAGGGGACAGGGAAACTGAAGCTTTCTTT. Translated: CASSFLGDRETEAFF.

The gene calls are TRBV18 and TRBJ2-4; tentative D call: TRBD1 (6 bases). CDR3 length: 17 amino acids. Trimming took off 3 bases at V and 1 base at J, with 16 bases between the two ends. CDR1 is KGHSH, CDR2 LQKENI, per germline. The DNA for the CDR3 is TGTGCCAGCTCACCGGGCCTGGGGGCGAGCGCCAAAAACATTCAGTACTTC. Its translation: CASSPGLGASAKNIQYF.

The chain has TRBV9 and TRBJ1-4; 11 nucleotides align to TRBD1. Per germline, CDR1 SGDLS and CDR2 YYNGEE. V lost 6 bases to trimming and J lost 0 bases; unmatched junction nucleotides: 4. The CDR3 runs to 16 residues. CDR3 DNA: TGTGCCAGCAACCCGGGACAGGGGGCAACTAATGAAAAACTGTTTTTT. This sequence encodes CASNPGQGATNEKLFF.

V and J are TRBV7-2 and TRBJ2-7; 7 nucleotides match TRBD2. Germline lookup yields CDR1 SGHTA and CDR2 FQGNSA. With 6 bases clipped from V and 2 bases from J, the junction kept 4 bases outside the gene matches. CDR3 size: 13 residues. In DNA form, the CDR3 reads TGTGCCAGCAGGTTACTAGCGACCTACGAGCAGTACTTC. Protein product: CASRLLATYEQYF.